The 18 T cell receptor beta chains below were found in one sample sequenced in a study of control samples from healthy donors and cancer patients (TCRdb year 2020). Library generation was performed with the immunoSEQ multiplex PCR assay. Held by TCRdb, this immuneACCESS table contains in-frame sequences only and omits some clones. Under half of the omission traces to an unresolved V gene where checked; the cause of the rest is unknown. In this sample the table shows approximately 65,000 clones, around 92% of which occur a single time. Of the sample, about a fifth is held by the ten largest clones. Sample: PBMCs. These receptors came from a man in his 60s with lung cancer.

The chain uses TRBV5-4 and TRBJ1-6, with 9 bases matching TRBD1. Germline V gene lookup returns CDR1 SGHNT and CDR2 YYREEE (reference sequence). The ends lost 2 bases at V and 8 bases at J; junction bases unmatched: 5. The CDR3 contains 15 residues. CDR3 region: CASSLQGAADSPLHF. In DNA form, the CDR3 reads TGTGCCAGCAGCTTACAGGGGGCGGCGGATTCACCCCTCCACTTT.

This rearrangement joins TRBV6-6 to TRBJ1-2; D might be TRBD1 (5 bases). The germline V gene encodes CDR1 MNHNY and CDR2 SVGAGI (reference sequence). V lost 1 base and J 5 bases, leaving 14 bases between the germline ends. The CDR3 totals 15 residues. CDR3 coding DNA: TGTGCCAGCAGTTACTTTACGGTTTCAGGGTATGGCTACACCTTC. Translating it yields CASSYFTVSGYGYTF.

The V gene is TRBV10-3, the J gene TRBJ1-5; unclear D gene. Trimming removed 2 bases at V and 1 base at J, with 0 bases between. Germline CDR1 reads ENHRY; CDR2 reads SYGVKD. CDR3 size: 12 residues. This chain's CDR3 is CAISESNQPQHF. CDR3 DNA sequence: TGTGCCATCAGTGAGAGCAATCAGCCCCAGCATTTT.

The chain carries TRBV2 and TRBJ2-6; D gene unclear. Trimming pared 6 bases from V and 0 bases from J, leaving 3 bases between. CDR3 length: 13 residues. Germline V CDR1 and CDR2: SNHLY, FYNNEI. The CDR3 DNA follows: TGTGCCAGCAGCTACTCTGGGGCCAACGTCCTGACTTTC. Translation: CASSYSGANVLTF.

This chain uses TRBV4-1 with TRBJ1-6; D may be TRBD1 (6 bases). The length of the CDR3 is 14 residues. Germline values: CDR1 MGHRA, CDR2 YSYEKL. V dropped 6 bases and J dropped 5 bases, with 11 bases sitting between them. CDR3 protein: CASSQGSHNSPLHF. Written as DNA, the CDR3 is TGCGCCAGCAGTCAGGGGAGCCATAATTCACCCCTCCACTTT.

The J gene is TRBJ2-7, the V gene TRBV9; the D call may be TRBD1 or TRBD2 (5 bases each). The CDR3 extends over 16 amino acids. Trimming cost V 2 bases and J 0 bases, with 15 bases left between them. Germline V gives CDR1 SGDLS, CDR2 YYNGEE. The CDR3 loop reads CASSVNRDQSSYEQYV. The CDR3 DNA is TGTGCCAGCAGCGTCAACCGGGACCAGAGCTCCTACGAGCAGTACGTC.

The chain couples TRBV12-5 to TRBJ1-5; no clear D gene. Germline V CDR1 and CDR2: LGHNT, FRNRAP. CDR3 length: 13 amino acids. Trimming stripped 2 bases from V and 4 bases from J, with 6 bases between. The CDR3 DNA is TGTGCTAGTGGTTTGAAGGAAAATCAGCCCCAGCATTTT. Its protein is CASGLKENQPQHF.

The CDR3 is CSVHRGDSSYEQYF. DNA for the CDR3: TGCAGCGTCCACCGGGGGGACAGCTCCTACGAGCAGTACTTC. The chain links TRBV29-1 to TRBJ2-7, with D perhaps assigned TRBD1 or TRBD2 (7 bases each). The V end was cut by 6 bases, the J end by 0 bases, with 15 bases between. The V gene's germline CDR1 is SQVTM and CDR2 ANQGSEA. The CDR3 covers 14 residues.

The chain has TRBV5-8 and TRBJ2-3; D is ambiguous. CDR1 and CDR2 (germline): SGHTS, YDEGEE. Trimming took 2 bases from V and 1 from J, leaving 20 bases between them. The CDR3 spans 18 residues. CDR3 nucleotides: TGTGCCAGCAGCTTAGGATCGAACCTCGCCCCTGGCACAGATACGCAGTATTTT. Translating it yields CASSLGSNLAPGTDTQYF. Full variable domain (remainder filled in from reference TRBV5-8 and TRBJ2-3): EAGVTQSPTHLIKTRGQQATLRCSPISGHTSVYWYQQALGLGLQFLLWYDEGEERNRGNFPPRFSGRQFPNYSSELNVNALELEDSALYLCASSLGSNLAPGTDTQYFGPGTRLTVL.

V gene TRBV12-3 or TRBV12-4 combines with J gene TRBJ1-5; D remains unclear. V gave up 3 bases and J gave up 6 bases, with 9 bases separating them. This CDR3 contains 13 residues. The CDR3 region is CASSFGRGQPQHF. The CDR3 DNA reads TGTGCCAGCAGTTTCGGCCGGGGTCAGCCCCAGCATTTT.

The genes are TRBV6-6 and TRBJ1-2; 11 nucleotides match TRBD1. V was clipped by 5 bases and J by 6 bases; unmatched bases: 14. Germline CDR1 is MNHNY and CDR2 is SVGAGI (reference sequence). There are 17 residues in the CDR3. CDR3 loop: CASSRRGTGGIGDGYTF. The CDR3 nucleotides are TGTGCCAGCAGTCGACGCGGGACAGGGGGAATTGGAGATGGCTACACCTTC.

CDR3 DNA sequence: TGTGCCAGCAATCGGGGGGCCCAAGAGACCCAGTACTTC. The encoded protein is CASNRGAQETQYF. The rearrangement uses TRBV6-5 and TRBJ2-5; possibly TRBD2 for D (7 bases). CDR1 is MNHEY, CDR2 SVGAGI, per germline. The CDR3 runs to 13 residues. Trimming removed 7 bases at V and 1 base at J, with 10 bases between.

The chain uses TRBV9 and TRBJ1-1, with D possibly matching TRBD1 (5 bases). V dropped 0 bases and J dropped 7 bases, with 16 bases sitting between them. CDR3 length equals 15 residues. The germline gives CDR1 SGDLS, CDR2 YYNGEE. CDR3 in amino acids: CASSVVPGGASEAFF. In nucleotides, the CDR3 is TGTGCCAGCAGCGTAGTCCCGGGAGGGGCAAGTGAAGCTTTCTTT. The full variable domain, completed using reference TRBV9 and TRBJ1-1, is DSGVTQTPKHLITATGQRVTLRCSPRSGDLSVYWYQQSLDQGLQFLIQYYNGEERAKGNILERFSAQQFPDLHSELNLSSLELGDSALYFCASSVVPGGASEAFFGQGTRLTVV.

The V call is TRBV6-5, the J call TRBJ2-1, with 11 bases matching TRBD2. V lost 4 bases to trimming and J lost 6 bases; unmatched junction nucleotides: 8. Germline V gene lookup returns CDR1 MNHEY and CDR2 SVGAGI. The CDR3 loop spans 16 amino acids. CDR3 coding DNA: TGTGCCAGCAGTTCATTAGCGGGGGGGCCTATCAATGAGCAGTTCTTC. It encodes CASSSLAGGPINEQFF.

V is TRBV3-1 (or the pseudogene TRBV3-2) and J is TRBJ1-5; a possible D gene is TRBD1 (5 bases). The CDR3 sequence is 14 residues long. V dropped 4 bases and J dropped 4 bases, with 11 bases sitting between them. Germline assignment: CDR1 LGHDT and CDR2 YNNKEL (reference sequence). The CDR3 sequence is CASSPQTVNQPQHF. The CDR3 DNA reads as TGTGCCAGCAGCCCGCAGACAGTGAATCAGCCCCAGCATTTT.

V is TRBV4-1 and J is TRBJ2-7; D remains ambiguous. Deletions cut 1 base from V and 6 bases from J, with 13 bases between. The CDR3 consists of 14 residues. Germline V gives CDR1 MGHRA, CDR2 YSYEKL. Here the CDR3 reads CASSQVIGAGEQYF. The DNA for the CDR3 is TGCGCCAGCAGCCAAGTAATCGGAGCCGGCGAGCAGTACTTC.

The chain links TRBV27 to TRBJ2-7; D is possibly TRBD2 (5 bases). V was shortened by 5 bases and J by 9 bases, with 11 bases between the two germline ends. The V gene's germline CDR1 is MNHEY and CDR2 SMNVEV (reference sequence). CDR3 length: 11 residues. The CDR3 DNA reads TGTGCCAGCAGTGGAAAGAGGGTGCAGTACGTC. Protein product: CASSGKRVQYV.

By share, this clone ranks as medium-sized. J is TRBJ2-7 and V is TRBV10-1, with 13 positions matching TRBD2. V lost 5 bases and J lost 12; bases outside the gene matches: 4. Germline CDR1 reads WNHNN; CDR2 reads SYGVQD (reference sequence). The CDR3 contains 12 residues. The CDR3 coding sequence is TGCGCCAGCAGTTGGACTAGCGGGGGCTCGTACGTC. Amino acid sequence: CASSWTSGGSYV.